The sample holds one count of the clone carrying this TCR beta chain. As yet, its antigen is unknown. What CD8 memory combined were CD45RO+ cells and CCR7-negative CD45RA+ TemRA cells. The CDR3 spans 14 residues. J was trimmed by 6 bases and V by 1 base; bases with no gene match: 3. Per the germline V gene, CDR1 is SGHRS and CDR2 is YFSETQ. This sample was taken from a study of shared clonotypes between healthy human individuals. Study at large: A couple of women and a few men aged 18 to 49 served as donors. Study-wide points: In contrast to clonotypes shared by all four donors, non-shared clonotypes had lower generation probabilities.

The material for each subset, its genomic DNA, was split evenly across several immunoSEQ plates. TCRdb's table, derived via immunoSEQ multiplex PCR, lists solely in-frame clones and lacks some. The sample lists about 380,000 clones, about 96% occurring once. Input material: memory CD8+ T cells sorted from blood. Documented subset: CD45RO+ cells pooled with CCR7-negative TemRA cells. The TCR comes from a man aged 25 to 40 in good health. The chain uses TRBV5-1 and TRBJ2-2; 7 bases agree with TRBD2. CDR3 residues: CASSLREGSGELFF. In DNA, the CDR3 is TGCGCCAGCAGCTTGAGGGAGGGGTCCGGGGAGCTGTTTTTT.